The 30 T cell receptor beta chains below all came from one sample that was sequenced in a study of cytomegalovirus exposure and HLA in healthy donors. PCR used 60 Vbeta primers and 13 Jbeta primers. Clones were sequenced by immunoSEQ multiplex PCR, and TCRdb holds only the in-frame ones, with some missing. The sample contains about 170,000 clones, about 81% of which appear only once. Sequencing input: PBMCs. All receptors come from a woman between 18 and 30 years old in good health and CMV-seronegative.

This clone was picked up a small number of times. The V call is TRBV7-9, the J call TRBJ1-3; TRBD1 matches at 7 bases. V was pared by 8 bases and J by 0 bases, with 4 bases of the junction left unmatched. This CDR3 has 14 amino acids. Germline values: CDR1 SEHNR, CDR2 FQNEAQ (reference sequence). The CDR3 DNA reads TGTGCCAGCCCACAGGGGATCTCTGGAAACACCATATATTTT. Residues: CASPQGISGNTIYF.

CDR3 in DNA: TGTGCCAGCCTGAGGGGGGGCAGGTACGAGCAGTACTTC. Translated: CASLRGGRYEQYF. The chain joins TRBV6-5 to TRBJ2-7; TRBD2 might be the D (7 bases). Germline V CDR1 and CDR2: MNHEY, SVGAGI. V lost 8 bases and J 4 bases, leaving 15 bases between the germline ends. The CDR3 is 13 amino acids.

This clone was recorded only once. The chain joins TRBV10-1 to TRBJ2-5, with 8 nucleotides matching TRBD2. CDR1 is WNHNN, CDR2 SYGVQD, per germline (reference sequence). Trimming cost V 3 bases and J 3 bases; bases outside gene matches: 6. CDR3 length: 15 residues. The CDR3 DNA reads TGCGCCAGCAGTGACCACGGGACTAGTGAAGAGACCCAGTACTTC. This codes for CASSDHGTSEETQYF.

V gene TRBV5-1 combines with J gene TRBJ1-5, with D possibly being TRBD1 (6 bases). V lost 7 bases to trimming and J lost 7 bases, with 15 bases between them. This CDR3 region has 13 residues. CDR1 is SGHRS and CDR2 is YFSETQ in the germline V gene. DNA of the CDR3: TGCGCCAGCGCCTCGGGGAGGGGGCAGCCCCAGCATTTT. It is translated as CASASGRGQPQHF.

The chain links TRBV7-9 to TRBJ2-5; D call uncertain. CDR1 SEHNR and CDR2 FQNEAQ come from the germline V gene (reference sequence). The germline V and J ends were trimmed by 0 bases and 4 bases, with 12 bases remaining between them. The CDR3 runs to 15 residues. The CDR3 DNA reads TGTGCCAGCAGCTTAGCACGCGGAGTCCCAGAGACCCAGTACTTC. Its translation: CASSLARGVPETQYF.

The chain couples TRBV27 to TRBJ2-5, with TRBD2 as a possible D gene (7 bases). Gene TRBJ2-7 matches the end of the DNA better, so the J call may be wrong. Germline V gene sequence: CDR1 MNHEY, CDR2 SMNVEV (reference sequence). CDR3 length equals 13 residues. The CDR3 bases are TGTGCCAGCAGTTTGAGGGGGGGGCACGAGCAGTACTTC. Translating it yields CASSLRGGHEQYF.

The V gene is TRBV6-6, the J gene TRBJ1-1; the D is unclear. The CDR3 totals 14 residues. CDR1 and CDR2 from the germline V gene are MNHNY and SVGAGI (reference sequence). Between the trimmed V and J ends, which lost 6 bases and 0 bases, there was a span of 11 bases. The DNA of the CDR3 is TGTGCCAGCAGGCTCACAAGTTTGAACACTGAAGCTTTCTTT. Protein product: CASRLTSLNTEAFF.

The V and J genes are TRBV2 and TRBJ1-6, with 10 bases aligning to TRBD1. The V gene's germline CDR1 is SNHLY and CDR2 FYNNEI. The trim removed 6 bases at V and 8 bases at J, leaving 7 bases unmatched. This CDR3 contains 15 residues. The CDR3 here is CASSGSGTGDSPLHF. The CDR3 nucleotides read TGTGCCAGCAGCGGCTCCGGGACAGGGGATTCACCCCTCCACTTT.

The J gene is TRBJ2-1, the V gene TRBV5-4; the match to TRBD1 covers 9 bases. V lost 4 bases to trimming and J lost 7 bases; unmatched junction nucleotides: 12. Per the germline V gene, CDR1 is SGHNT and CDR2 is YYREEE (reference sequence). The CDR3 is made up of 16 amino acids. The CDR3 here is CASSQAPGQGINEQFF. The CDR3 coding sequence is TGTGCCAGCAGCCAGGCCCCGGGACAGGGAATTAATGAGCAGTTCTTC.

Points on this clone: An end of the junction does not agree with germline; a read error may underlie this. CDR3 loop: CASSEFDPPLF. CDR3 nucleotide sequence: TGCGCCAGCAGTGAGTTTGACCCCCCACTATTC. The rearrangement uses TRBV10-2 and TRBJ2-7, with D uncertain. Germline V lookup: CDR1 WSHSY, CDR2 SAAADI. The CDR3 contains 11 residues.

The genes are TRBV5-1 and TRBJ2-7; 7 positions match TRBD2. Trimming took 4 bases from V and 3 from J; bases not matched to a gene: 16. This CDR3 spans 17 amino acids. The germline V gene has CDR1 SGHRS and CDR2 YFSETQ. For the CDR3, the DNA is TGCGCCAGCAGCGAATCTTCTGCTAGCGGAACCCTCTACGAGCAGTACTTC. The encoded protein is CASSESSASGTLYEQYF.

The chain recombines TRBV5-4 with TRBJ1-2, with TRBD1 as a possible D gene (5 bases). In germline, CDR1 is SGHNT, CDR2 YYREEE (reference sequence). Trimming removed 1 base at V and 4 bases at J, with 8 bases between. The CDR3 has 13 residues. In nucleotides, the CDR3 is TGTGCCAGCAGCTTGTCGACAGCCTATGGCTACACCTTC. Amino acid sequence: CASSLSTAYGYTF.

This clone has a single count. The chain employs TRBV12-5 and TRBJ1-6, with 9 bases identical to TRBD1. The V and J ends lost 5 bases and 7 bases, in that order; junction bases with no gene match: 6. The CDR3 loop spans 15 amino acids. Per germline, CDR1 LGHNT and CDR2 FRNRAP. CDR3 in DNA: TGTGCTAGTGGTACAGGACAGGGGTACAATTCACCCCTCCACTTT. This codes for CASGTGQGYNSPLHF.

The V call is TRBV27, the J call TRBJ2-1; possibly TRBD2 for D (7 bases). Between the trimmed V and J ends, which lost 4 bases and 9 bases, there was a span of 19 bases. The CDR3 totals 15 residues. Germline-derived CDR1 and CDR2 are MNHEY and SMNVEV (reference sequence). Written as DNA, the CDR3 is TGTGCCAGCAGTTGGCCGGGGGCGGGAGACTTTGAGCAGTTCTTC. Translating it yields CASSWPGAGDFEQFF.

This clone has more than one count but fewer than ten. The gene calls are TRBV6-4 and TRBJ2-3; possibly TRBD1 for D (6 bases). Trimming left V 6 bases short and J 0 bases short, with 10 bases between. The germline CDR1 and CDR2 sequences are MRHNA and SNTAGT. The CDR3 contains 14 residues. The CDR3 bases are TGTGCCAGCAGACCGGGACACAGCACAGATACGCAGTATTTT. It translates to CASRPGHSTDTQYF.

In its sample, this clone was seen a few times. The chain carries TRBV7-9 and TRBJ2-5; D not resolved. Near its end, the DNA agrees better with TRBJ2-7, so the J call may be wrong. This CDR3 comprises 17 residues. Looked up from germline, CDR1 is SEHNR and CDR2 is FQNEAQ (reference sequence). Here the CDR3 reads CASSRAASAGITYEQYF. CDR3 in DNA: TGTGCCAGCAGTCGCGCCGCGTCGGCAGGCATAACCTACGAGCAGTACTTC.

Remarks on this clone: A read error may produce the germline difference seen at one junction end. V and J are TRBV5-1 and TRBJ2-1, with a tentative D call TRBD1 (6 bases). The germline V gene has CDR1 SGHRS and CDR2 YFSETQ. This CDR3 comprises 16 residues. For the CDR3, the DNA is TGCGCCGGCAGCACGGGACATCCGAGCTCCTACAATGAGCAGTTCTTC. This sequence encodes CAGSTGHPSSYNEQFF.

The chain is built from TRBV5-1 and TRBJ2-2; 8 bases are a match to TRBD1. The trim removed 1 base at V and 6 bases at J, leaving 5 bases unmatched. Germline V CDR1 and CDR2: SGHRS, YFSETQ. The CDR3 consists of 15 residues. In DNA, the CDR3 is TGCGCCAGCAGCTTGAGAGGACAGGGCCCCGGGGAGCTGTTTTTT. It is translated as CASSLRGQGPGELFF.

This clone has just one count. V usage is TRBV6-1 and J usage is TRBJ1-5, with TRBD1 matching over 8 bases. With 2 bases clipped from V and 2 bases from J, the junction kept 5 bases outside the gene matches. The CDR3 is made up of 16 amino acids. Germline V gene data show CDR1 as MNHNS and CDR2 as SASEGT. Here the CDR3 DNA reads TGTGCCAGCAGTGAACAGGGGGCTTTCGGCAATCAGCCCCAGCATTTT. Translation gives CASSEQGAFGNQPQHF.

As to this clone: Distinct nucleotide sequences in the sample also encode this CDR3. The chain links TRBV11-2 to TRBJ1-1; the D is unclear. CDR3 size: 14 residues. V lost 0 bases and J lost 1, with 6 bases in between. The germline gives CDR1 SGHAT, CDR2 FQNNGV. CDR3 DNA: TGTGCCAGCAGCTTAGAAGGAGCGAACACTGAAGCTTTCTTT. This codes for CASSLEGANTEAFF.

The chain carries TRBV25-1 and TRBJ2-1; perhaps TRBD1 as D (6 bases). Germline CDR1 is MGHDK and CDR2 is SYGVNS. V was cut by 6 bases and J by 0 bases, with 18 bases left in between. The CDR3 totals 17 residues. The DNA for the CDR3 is TGTGCCAGCAGCGGAGGACAGCCCTTGAGCTCCTACAATGAGCAGTTCTTC. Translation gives CASSGGQPLSSYNEQFF.

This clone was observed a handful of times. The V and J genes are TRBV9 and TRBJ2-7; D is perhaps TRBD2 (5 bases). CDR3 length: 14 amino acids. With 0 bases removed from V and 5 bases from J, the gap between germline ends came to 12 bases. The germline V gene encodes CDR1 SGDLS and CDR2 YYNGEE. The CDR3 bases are TGTGCCAGCAGCGTAGCCGGGGTGGGGAACGAGCAGTACTTC. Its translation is CASSVAGVGNEQYF.

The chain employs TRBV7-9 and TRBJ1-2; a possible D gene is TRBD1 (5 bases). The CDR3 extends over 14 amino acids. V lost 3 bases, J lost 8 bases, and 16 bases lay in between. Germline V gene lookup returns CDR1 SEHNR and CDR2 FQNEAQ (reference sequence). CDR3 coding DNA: TGTGCCAGCAGCTTTGGATCAGGGATAGAAGGCTACACCTTC. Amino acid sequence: CASSFGSGIEGYTF.

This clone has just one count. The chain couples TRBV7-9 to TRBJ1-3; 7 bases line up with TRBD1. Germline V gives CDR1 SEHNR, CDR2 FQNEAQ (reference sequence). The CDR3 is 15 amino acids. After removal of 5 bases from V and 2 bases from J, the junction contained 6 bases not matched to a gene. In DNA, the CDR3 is TGTGCCAGCAGCCTGTGGGACAGCGCTGGAAACACCATATATTTT. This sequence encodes CASSLWDSAGNTIYF.

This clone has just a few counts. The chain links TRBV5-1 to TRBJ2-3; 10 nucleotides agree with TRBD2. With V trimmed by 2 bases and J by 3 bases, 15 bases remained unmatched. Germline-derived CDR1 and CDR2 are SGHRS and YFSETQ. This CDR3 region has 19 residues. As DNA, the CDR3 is TGCGCCAGCAGCTTTTTTGGCCTGGGAAGCGGGAGGGTGACAGATACGCAGTATTTT. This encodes CASSFFGLGSGRVTDTQYF.

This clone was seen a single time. The CDR3 DNA sequence: TGTGCCAGCAGTTTTTTACCAGGGGCCTACGAGCAGTACTTC. It encodes CASSFLPGAYEQYF. The chain recombines TRBV27 with TRBJ2-7; D is possibly TRBD1 (6 bases). The germline V and J ends were trimmed by 3 bases and 2 bases, with 11 bases remaining between them. Germline CDR1 reads MNHEY; CDR2 reads SMNVEV (reference sequence). The CDR3 extends over 14 amino acids.

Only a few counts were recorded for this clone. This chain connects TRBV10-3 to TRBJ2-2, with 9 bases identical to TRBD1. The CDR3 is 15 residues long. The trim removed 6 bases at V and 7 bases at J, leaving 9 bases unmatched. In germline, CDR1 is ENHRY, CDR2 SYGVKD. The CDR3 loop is CAIRGQGGFGGELFF. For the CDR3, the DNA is TGTGCCATCAGGGGACAGGGCGGGTTTGGCGGGGAGCTGTTTTTT.

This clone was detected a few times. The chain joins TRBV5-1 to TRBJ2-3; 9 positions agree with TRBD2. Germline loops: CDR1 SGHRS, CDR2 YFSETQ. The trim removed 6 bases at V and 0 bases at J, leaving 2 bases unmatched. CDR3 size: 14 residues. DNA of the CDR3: TGCGCCAGCAACGCGGGAGGGAGCACAGATACGCAGTATTTT. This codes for CASNAGGSTDTQYF.

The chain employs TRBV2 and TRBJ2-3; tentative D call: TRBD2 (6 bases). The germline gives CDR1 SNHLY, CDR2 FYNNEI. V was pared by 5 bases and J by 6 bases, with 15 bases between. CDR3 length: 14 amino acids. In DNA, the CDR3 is TGTGCCAGCAGTTGGGGGGATTACACGGATACGCAGTATTTT. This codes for CASSWGDYTDTQYF.

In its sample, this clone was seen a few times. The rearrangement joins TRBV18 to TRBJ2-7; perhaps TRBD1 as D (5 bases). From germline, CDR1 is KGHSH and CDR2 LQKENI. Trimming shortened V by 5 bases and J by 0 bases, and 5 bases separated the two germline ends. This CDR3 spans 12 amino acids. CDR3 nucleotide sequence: TGTGCCAGCTCAGACAGCTCCTACGAGCAGTACTTC. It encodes CASSDSSYEQYF.